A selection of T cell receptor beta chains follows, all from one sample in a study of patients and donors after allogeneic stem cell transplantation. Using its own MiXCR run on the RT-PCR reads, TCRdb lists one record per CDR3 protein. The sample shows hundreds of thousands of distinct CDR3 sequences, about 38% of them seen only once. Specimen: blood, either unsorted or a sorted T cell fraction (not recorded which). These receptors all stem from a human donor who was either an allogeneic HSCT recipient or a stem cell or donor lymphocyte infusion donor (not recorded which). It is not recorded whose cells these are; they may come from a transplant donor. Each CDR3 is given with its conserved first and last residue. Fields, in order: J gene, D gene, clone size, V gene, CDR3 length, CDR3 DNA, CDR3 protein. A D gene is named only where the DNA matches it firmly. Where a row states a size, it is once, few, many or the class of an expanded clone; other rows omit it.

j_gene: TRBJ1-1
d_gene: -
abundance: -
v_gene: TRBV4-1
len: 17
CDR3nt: TGCGCCAGCAGCCAAGATCAGAAGGGTTGGAGGAACACTGAAGCTTTCTTT
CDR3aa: CASSQDQKGWRNTEAFF

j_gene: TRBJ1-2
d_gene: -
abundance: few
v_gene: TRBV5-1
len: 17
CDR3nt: TGCGCCAGCAGCTTACTTTTTCGGAGCGGAGGCGGGTATGGCTACACCTTC
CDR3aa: CASSLLFRSGGGYGYTF

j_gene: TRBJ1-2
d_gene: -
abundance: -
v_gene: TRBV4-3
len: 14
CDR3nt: TGCGCCAGCAGCCAAGATAGGGGGGCGCGCGGCTACACCTTC
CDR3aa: CASSQDRGARGYTF

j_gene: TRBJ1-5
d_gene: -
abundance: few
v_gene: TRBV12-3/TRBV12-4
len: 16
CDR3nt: TGTGCCAGCAGTTCTCCCTGGGACGCCGTGGATCAGCCCCAGCATTTT
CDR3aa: CASSSPWDAVDQPQHF

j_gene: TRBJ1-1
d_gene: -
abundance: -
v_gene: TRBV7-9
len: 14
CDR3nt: TGTGCCAGCAGCTTAGGAGGGGCGCTGCTTGAAGCTTTCTTT
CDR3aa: CASSLGGALLEAFF

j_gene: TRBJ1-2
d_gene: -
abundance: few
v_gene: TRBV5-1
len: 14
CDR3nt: TGCGCCAGCAGCTTGGAATCTGTTAACTATGGCTACACCTTC
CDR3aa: CASSLESVNYGYTF

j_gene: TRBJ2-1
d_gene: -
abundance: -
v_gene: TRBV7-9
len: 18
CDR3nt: TGTGCCAGCAGCTCAAGACCCCCTAGCGCCGGACCCTACAATGAGCAGTTCTTC
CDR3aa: CASSSRPPSAGPYNEQFF

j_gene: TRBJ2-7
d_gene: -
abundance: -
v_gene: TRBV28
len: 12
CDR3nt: TGTGCCAGCAGGGAGCTGTCCTACGAGCAGTACTTC
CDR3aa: CASRELSYEQYF

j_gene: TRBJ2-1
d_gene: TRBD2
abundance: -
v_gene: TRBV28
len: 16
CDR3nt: TGTGCCAGCAGTTTGCCCGGGACTAGCGGCTACAATGAGCAGTTCTTC
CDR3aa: CASSLPGTSGYNEQFF

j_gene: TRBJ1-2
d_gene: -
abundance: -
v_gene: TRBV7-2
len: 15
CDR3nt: TGTGCCAGCAGCTTAGGTCGGGGTTCTAACTATGGCTACACCTTC
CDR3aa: CASSLGRGSNYGYTF

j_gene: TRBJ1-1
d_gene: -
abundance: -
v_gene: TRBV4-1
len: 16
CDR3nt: TGCGCCAGCAGCCACGGAACAGGTGGAAGGAACACTGAAGCTTTCTTT
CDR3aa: CASSHGTGGRNTEAFF

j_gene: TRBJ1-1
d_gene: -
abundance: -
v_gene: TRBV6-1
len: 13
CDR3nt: TGTGCCAGCAGTGATCCAGGGTTTCTGGAAGCTTTCTTT
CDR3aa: CASSDPGFLEAFF

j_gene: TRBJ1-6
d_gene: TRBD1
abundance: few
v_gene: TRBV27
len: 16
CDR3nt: TGTGCCAGCAGTTCTGGACAGGGGATGAGGAATTCACCCCTCCACTTT
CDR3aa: CASSSGQGMRNSPLHF

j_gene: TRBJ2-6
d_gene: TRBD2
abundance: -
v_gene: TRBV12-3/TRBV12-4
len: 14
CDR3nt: TGTGCCACCCTGGGGGGGGCTGGGGCCAACGTCCTGACTTTC
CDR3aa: CATLGGAGANVLTF

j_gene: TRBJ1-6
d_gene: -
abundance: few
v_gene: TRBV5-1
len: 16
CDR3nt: TGCGCCAGCAGCTTTACCGGGACAACTTATAATTCACCCCTCCACTTT
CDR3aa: CASSFTGTTYNSPLHF

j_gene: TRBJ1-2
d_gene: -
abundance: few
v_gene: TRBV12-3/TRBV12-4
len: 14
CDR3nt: TGTGCCAGCAGGCCCTGGGGGGGGGACTATGGCTACACCTTC
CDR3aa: CASRPWGGDYGYTF

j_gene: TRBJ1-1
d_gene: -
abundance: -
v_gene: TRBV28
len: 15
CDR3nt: TGTGCCAGCAGCCGAGGGGGGGCAGGGCAAACTGAAGCTTTCTTT
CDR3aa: CASSRGGAGQTEAFF

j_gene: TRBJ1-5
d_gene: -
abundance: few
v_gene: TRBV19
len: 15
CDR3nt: TGTGCCAGTAGTATACGAGGTAAGGGCAATCAGCCCCAGCATTTT
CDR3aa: CASSIRGKGNQPQHF

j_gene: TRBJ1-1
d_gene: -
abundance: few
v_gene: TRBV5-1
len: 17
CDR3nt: TGCGCCAGCAGCGTCCTTGGGACCTTCGTGGGGGACACTGAAGCTTTCTTT
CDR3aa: CASSVLGTFVGDTEAFF

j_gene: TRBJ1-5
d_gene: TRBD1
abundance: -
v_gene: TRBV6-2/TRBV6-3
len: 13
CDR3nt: TGTGCCACCTGGGACAGGCTTAATCAGCCCCAGCATTTT
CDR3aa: CATWDRLNQPQHF

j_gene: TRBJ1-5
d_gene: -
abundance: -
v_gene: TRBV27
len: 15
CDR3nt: TGTGCCAGCAGGACGTACGGGGGAGTGAATCAGCCCCAGCATTTT
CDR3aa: CASRTYGGVNQPQHF

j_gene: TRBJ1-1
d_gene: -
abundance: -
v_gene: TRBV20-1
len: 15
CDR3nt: TGCAGTGCTAGAGATAGGGGAGGCTGGAACACTGAAGCTTTCTTT
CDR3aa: CSARDRGGWNTEAFF

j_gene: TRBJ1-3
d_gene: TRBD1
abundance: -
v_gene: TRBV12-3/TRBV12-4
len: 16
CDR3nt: TGTGCCAGCTCTCATTGGGACAGGCGCTCTGGAAACACCATATATTTT
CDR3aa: CASSHWDRRSGNTIYF

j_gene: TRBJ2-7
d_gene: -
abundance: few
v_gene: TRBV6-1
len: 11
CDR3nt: TGTGCCAGCAGTGGATCCTACGAGCAGTACTTC
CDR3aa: CASSGSYEQYF

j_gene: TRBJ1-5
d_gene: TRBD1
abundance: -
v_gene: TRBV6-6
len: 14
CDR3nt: TGTGCCAGCACAAAGGGACAGAGCAATCAGCCCCAGCATTTT
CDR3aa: CASTKGQSNQPQHF

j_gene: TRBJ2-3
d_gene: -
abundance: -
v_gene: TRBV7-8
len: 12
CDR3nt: TGTGCCAGCAGCACCCACACAGATACGCAGTATTTT
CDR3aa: CASSTHTDTQYF

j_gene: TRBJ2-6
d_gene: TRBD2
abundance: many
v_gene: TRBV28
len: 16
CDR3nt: TGTGCCAGCAGTATACATGGGAGGGCTGGGGCCAACGTCCTGACTTTC
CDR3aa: CASSIHGRAGANVLTF

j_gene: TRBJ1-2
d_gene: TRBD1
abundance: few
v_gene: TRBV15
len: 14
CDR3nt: TGTGCCACCAGCAGGGACGGGACAGGGGACGGCTACACCTTC
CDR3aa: CATSRDGTGDGYTF

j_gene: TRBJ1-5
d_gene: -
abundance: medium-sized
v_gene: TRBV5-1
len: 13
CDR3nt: TGTGCCAGCAGCTTAGCAGGGGATCAGCCCCAGCATTTT
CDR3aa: CASSLAGDQPQHF

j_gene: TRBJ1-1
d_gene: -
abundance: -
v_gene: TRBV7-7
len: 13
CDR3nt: TGTGCCAGCAGCTTAGAGGCAGGAGGTGAAGCTTTCTTT
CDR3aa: CASSLEAGGEAFF

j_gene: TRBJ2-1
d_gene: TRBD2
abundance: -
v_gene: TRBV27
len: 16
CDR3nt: TGTGCCAGCAGTTTATCCGGGACTAGCCCCCACAATGAGCAGTTCTTC
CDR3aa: CASSLSGTSPHNEQFF

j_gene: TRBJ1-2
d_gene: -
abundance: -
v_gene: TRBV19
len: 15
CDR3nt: TGTGCCAGTAGTGGAGGACGGACTAACTGGGATGGCTACACCTTC
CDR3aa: CASSGGRTNWDGYTF

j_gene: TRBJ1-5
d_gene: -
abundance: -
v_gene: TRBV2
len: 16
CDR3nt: TGTGCCAGCAGTGACACGGGCGATAAGGGTAATCAGCCCCAGCATTTT
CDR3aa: CASSDTGDKGNQPQHF

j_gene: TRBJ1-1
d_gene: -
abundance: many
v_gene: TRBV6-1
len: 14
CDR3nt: TGTGCCAGCAGTGACATCGCGCGGAACACTGAAGCTTTCTTT
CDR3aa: CASSDIARNTEAFF

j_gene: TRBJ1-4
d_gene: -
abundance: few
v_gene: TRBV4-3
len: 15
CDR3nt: TGCGCCAGCAGCCAAGATCTGGCAGGGTGGGAAAAACTGTTTTTT
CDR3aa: CASSQDLAGWEKLFF

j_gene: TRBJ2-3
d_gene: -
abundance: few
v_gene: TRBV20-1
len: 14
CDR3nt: TGCAGTGCTAGCTGGCTAGGAGGGGTAGATACGCAGTATTTT
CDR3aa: CSASWLGGVDTQYF

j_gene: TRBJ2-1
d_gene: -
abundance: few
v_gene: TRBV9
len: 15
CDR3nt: TGTGCCAGCAGCGCCGACCTGGGTCCCGGCAATGAGCAGTTCTTC
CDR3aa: CASSADLGPGNEQFF

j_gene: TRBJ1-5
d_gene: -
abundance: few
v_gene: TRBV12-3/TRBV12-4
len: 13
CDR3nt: TGTGCCAGCACCACGGACAACAATCAGCCCCAGCATTTT
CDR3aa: CASTTDNNQPQHF

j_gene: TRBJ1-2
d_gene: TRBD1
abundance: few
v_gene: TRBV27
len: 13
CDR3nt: TGTGCCAGCAGAGCAGGGACAGGGTATGGCTACACCTTC
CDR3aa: CASRAGTGYGYTF

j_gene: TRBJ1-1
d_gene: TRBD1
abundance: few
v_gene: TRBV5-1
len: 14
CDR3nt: TGCGCCAGCAGCCTCACCCGACAGGGCCTTGAAGCTTTCTTT
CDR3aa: CASSLTRQGLEAFF

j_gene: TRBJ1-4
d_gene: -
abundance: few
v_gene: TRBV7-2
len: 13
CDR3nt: TGTGCCAGCAGCTTAGTGATAGCTGAAAAACTGTTTTTT
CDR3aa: CASSLVIAEKLFF